This T cell receptor (beta chain) derives from a study of blood T cell repertoires in COVID-19. Study-level information: COVID-19 samples from acute and convalescent phases originated in the United States, Italy and Spain. Nucleic acid was either cDNA or gDNA, and it came from T cells, B-cell-depleted T cells, or PBMCs.

CDR3 length: 14 amino acids. The V and J ends lost 1 base and 2 bases respectively, with 9 bases between them. Germline CDR1 reads MGHRA; CDR2 reads YSYEKL. In the authors' methods: Reference gene primer amplification yielded estimated nucleated cell counts. Clones were read by immunoSEQ multiplex PCR, and TCRdb kept only the in-frame ones, dropping some. V and J calls and clone size come straight from that table; D and trimming were deduced from the DNA. The table has 150,000 to 200,000 clones, roughly 84% seen once. The sequencing sample was made of peripheral blood. This sequence originates from an elderly woman with acute or convalescent COVID-19. The genes are TRBV4-1 and TRBJ2-7; TRBD1 might be the D (5 bases). CDR3 coding DNA: TGCGCCAGCAGCCAAGGTCCCAGGGCCTACGAGCAGTACTTC. This gives the protein CASSQGPRAYEQYF.